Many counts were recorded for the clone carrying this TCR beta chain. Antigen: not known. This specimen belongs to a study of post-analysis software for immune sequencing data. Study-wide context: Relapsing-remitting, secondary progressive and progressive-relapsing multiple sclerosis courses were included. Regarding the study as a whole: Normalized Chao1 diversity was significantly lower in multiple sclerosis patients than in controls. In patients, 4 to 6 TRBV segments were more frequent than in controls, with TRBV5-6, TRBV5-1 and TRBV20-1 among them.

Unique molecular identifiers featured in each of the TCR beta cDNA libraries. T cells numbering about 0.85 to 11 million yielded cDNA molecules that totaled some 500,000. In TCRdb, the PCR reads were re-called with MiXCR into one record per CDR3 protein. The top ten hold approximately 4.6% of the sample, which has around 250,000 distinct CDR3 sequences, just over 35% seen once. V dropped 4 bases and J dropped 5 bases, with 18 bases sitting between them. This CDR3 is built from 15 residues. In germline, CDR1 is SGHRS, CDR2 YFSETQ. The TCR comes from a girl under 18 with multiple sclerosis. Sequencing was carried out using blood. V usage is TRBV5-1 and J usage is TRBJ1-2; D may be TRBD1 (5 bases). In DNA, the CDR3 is TGCGCCAGCAGCGCAAATACCGGGACCCGATATGGCTACACCTTC. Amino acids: CASSANTGTRYGYTF.